The source of this T cell receptor (beta chain) is a study of lymphopenia after photon versus proton radiotherapy. Study findings and constraints: Under photons, naive T cells and diversity fell while effector/memory populations rose. After the lymphocyte nadir, photon-treated repertoires showed oligoclonal expansion, especially of CD8+ Temra cells. A bigger post-nadir fall in TCR diversity correlated inversely with survival time in deceased patients.

A note on this clone: Antigen unknown.

The CDR3 spans 13 residues. The V and J ends lost 5 bases and 1 base respectively, with 8 bases between them. Germline lookup yields CDR1 MGHRA and CDR2 YSYEKL. Sequencing used immunoSEQ multiplex PCR; TCRdb keeps in-frame clones, though not all of them. The sample has roughly 53,000 clones; about four fifths are singletons. The source material was peripheral blood, sampled from a patient treated with photon-based radiotherapy. The receptor was derived from a man over 45 with gastric cancer. The chain recombines TRBV4-1 with TRBJ1-1, with no clear D. The CDR3 nucleotides are TGCGCCAGCAGCGATAACCGGAACACTGAAGCTTTCTTT. Translation: CASSDNRNTEAFF.